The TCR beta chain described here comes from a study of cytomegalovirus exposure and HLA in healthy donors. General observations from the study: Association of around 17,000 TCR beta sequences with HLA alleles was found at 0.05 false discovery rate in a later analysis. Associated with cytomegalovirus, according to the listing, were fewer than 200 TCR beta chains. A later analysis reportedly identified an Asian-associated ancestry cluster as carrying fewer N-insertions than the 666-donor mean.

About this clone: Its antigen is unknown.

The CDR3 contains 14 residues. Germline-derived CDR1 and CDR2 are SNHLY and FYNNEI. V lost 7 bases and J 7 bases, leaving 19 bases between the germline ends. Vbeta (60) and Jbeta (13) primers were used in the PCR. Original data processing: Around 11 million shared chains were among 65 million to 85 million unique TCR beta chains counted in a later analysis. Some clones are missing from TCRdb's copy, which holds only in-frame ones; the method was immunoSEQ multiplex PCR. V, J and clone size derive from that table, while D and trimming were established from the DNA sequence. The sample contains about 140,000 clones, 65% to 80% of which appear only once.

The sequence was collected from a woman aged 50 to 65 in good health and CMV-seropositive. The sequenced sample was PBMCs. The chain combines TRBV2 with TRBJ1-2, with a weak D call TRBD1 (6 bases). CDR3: CASMGTGKELGYTF. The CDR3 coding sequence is TGTGCCAGCATGGGCACAGGGAAAGAGCTTGGCTACACCTTC.